Listed here are 30 T cell receptor beta chains from one sample, sequenced in a study of T cells after yellow fever vaccination. TCRdb itself ran the 5' RACE reads through MiXCR, one entry per CDR3 protein. The repertoire holds 500,000 to 650,000 distinct CDR3 sequences, with around 17% as singletons. The sequenced sample was PBMCs, obtained roughly 5 days after the first yellow fever vaccination. The source is a man aged 18 to 30 who received the YFV17D yellow fever vaccine.

This chain joins TRBV7-9 and TRBJ1-1; D ambiguous. V was trimmed by 4 bases and J by 2 bases, leaving 14 bases between them. The CDR3 sequence is 15 residues long. The germline gives CDR1 SEHNR, CDR2 FQNEAQ (reference sequence). The CDR3 protein is CASSSPREDNTEAFF. The CDR3 nucleotides are TGTGCCAGCAGCTCCCCCCGGGAGGATAACACTGAAGCTTTCTTT.

The J gene is TRBJ2-1, the V gene TRBV5-1; tentatively, D is TRBD1 or TRBD2 (5 bases each). The CDR3 runs 18 residues. Trimming pared 0 bases from V and 6 bases from J, leaving 22 bases between. CDR1 is SGHRS and CDR2 is YFSETQ in the germline V gene. The CDR3 DNA reads as TGCGCCAGCAGCTTGGTGCCCGAGGGGATCGGTGGTATCAATGAGCAGTTCTTC. The encoded protein is CASSLVPEGIGGINEQFF.

Ten or more counts support this clonotype. The chain carries TRBV7-8 and TRBJ2-3, with D unclear. Trimming took 1 base from V and 0 from J, leaving 11 bases between them. The CDR3 spans 16 residues. Germline CDR1 SGHVS, CDR2 FQNEAQ. The CDR3 spells CASSLGWGLSTDTQYF. The CDR3 DNA follows: TGTGCCAGCAGCTTAGGTTGGGGATTGAGCACAGATACGCAGTATTTT. The full variable domain, rest sourced from reference TRBV7-8 and TRBJ2-3, is GAGVSQSPRYKVAKRGQDVALRCDPISGHVSLFWYQQALGQGPEFLTYFQNEAQLDKSGLPSDRFFAERPEGSVSTLKIQRTQQEDSAVYLCASSLGWGLSTDTQYFGPGTRLTVL.

The rearrangement joins TRBV10-3 to TRBJ1-5; 9 bases agree with TRBD1. The CDR3 covers 15 residues. Germline-derived CDR1 and CDR2 are ENHRY and SYGVKD. V lost 2 bases and J lost 5; bases outside the gene matches: 4. The CDR3, as DNA: TGTGCCATCAGTGAGGGACAGGGGACACATCAGCCCCAGCATTTT. It encodes CAISEGQGTHQPQHF.

The rearrangement links TRBV6-5 to TRBJ1-4; no firm D call. This CDR3 has 13 residues. The V gene lost 4 bases and the J gene lost 1 base, with 4 bases spanning the gap. Germline V gene sequence: CDR1 MNHEY, CDR2 SVGAGI. For the CDR3, the DNA is TGTGCCAGCAGTTTTAAAACTAATGAAAAACTGTTTTTT. This sequence encodes CASSFKTNEKLFF.

This clonotype was found a few times. The chain carries TRBV10-3 and TRBJ1-6, with 9 bases that match TRBD1. Losses at the gene ends were 4 bases for V and 9 bases for J; bases not matched to a gene: 7. This CDR3 region has 15 residues. The germline V gene encodes CDR1 ENHRY and CDR2 SYGVKD. The CDR3 is CAISAGQGSSSPLHF. The CDR3 DNA is TGTGCCATCAGTGCAGGACAGGGGAGTAGTTCACCCCTCCACTTT.

V usage is TRBV2 and J usage is TRBJ1-5; D might be TRBD1 (5 bases). The CDR3 contains 12 residues. Trimming took 9 bases from V and 9 from J, leaving 15 bases between them. Germline CDR1 SNHLY, CDR2 FYNNEI. The CDR3 is CASRGRVGPQHF. In DNA, the CDR3 is TGTGCCAGTCGGGGCCGGGTCGGGCCCCAGCATTTT. The full variable domain, its missing parts supplied by reference TRBV2 and TRBJ1-5, is EPEVTQTPSHQVTQMGQEVILRCVPISNHLYFYWYRQILGQKVEFLVSFYNNEISEKSEIFDDQFSVERPDGSNFTLKIRSTKLEDSAMYFCASRGRVGPQHFGDGTRLSIL.

This clonotype was seen more than once but under ten times. The J gene is TRBJ1-6, the V gene TRBV20-1; maybe TRBD1 (5 bases). The CDR3 totals 13 residues. Germline lookup yields CDR1 DFQATT and CDR2 SNEGSKA (reference sequence). Trimming removed 3 bases from V and 4 bases from J, with 7 bases in between. The CDR3, as DNA: TGCAGTGCTAGGGGGGGGTATAATTCACCCCTCCACTTT. Translation: CSARGGYNSPLHF.

This clonotype showed up just a few times. CDR3 amino acids: CASSYLPTVEAFF. For the CDR3, the DNA is TGTGCCAGCAGTTACCTCCCCACTGTGGAAGCTTTCTTT. The genes are TRBV6-2 or TRBV6-3 and TRBJ1-1; D call uncertain. The CDR3 is 13 amino acids. The V gene lost 2 bases and the J gene lost 8 bases, with 12 bases spanning the gap. Germline CDR1 reads MNHEY; CDR2 reads SVGEGT.

This clonotype has only a few counts. The chain has TRBV7-2 and TRBJ2-7; D not certain. V was cut by 0 bases and J by 4 bases, with 10 bases left in between. The CDR3 extends over 14 amino acids. The V gene's germline CDR1 is SGHTA and CDR2 FQGNSA. In DNA, the CDR3 is TGTGCCAGCAGCTTAGCGCAGGTCTTATACGAGCAGTACGTC. It specifies CASSLAQVLYEQYV.

The rearrangement joins TRBV6-5 to TRBJ2-2; TRBD1 matches 8 bases. CDR3 length: 16 residues. The germline V gene has CDR1 MNHEY and CDR2 SVGAGI. The trim removed 2 bases at V and 9 bases at J, leaving 11 bases unmatched. CDR3 protein: CASSYRFDRGDRELFF. In DNA, the CDR3 is TGTGCCAGCAGTTACCGATTCGACAGGGGCGACCGGGAGCTGTTTTTT.

The chain recombines TRBV6-2 or TRBV6-3 with TRBJ2-7; D remains ambiguous. Between the trimmed V and J ends, which lost 7 bases and 3 bases, there was a span of 10 bases. This CDR3 region has 12 residues. Looked up from germline, CDR1 is MNHEY and CDR2 is SVGEGT. This chain's CDR3 is CASMDSVYEQYF. The CDR3 nucleotides read TGTGCCAGCATGGATTCAGTCTACGAGCAGTACTTC.

A few counts support this clonotype. The chain recombines TRBV5-4 with TRBJ1-1; no clear D. The germline V gene encodes CDR1 SGHNT and CDR2 YYREEE (reference sequence). The V end was cut by 0 bases, the J end by 3 bases, with 6 bases between. The CDR3 contains 13 residues. The CDR3 spells CASSLDPHTEAFF. The CDR3 nucleotides are TGTGCCAGCAGCTTGGACCCGCACACTGAAGCTTTCTTT.

The chain combines TRBV7-8 with TRBJ2-1; the match to TRBD2 covers 13 bases. The length of the CDR3 is 17 residues. The V and J ends lost 5 bases and 6 bases, in that order; junction bases with no gene match: 10. Germline CDR1 is SGHVS and CDR2 is FQNEAQ. This CDR3 is CASSKPGLAGASNEQFF. Here the CDR3 DNA reads TGTGCCAGCAGCAAGCCCGGACTAGCGGGGGCCTCCAATGAGCAGTTCTTC.

This clonotype appeared a few times. The chain joins TRBV29-1 to TRBJ2-3, with D perhaps TRBD1 (6 bases). Trimming pared 4 bases from V and 3 bases from J, leaving 14 bases between. The germline V gene encodes CDR1 SQVTM and CDR2 ANQGSEA. CDR3 length: 14 amino acids. The CDR3 coding sequence is TGCAGCGTTGTTTTAGGGGGAACGACAGATACGCAGTATTTT. Amino acid sequence: CSVVLGGTTDTQYF.

The chain uses TRBV6-5 and TRBJ2-5; a possible D gene is TRBD1 (7 bases). In germline, CDR1 is MNHEY, CDR2 SVGAGI. The V gene lost 4 bases and the J gene lost 5 bases, with 14 bases spanning the gap. CDR3 length equals 14 residues. In DNA, the CDR3 is TGTGCCAGCAGTTCGCCAGGGGGGTCGGAGACCCAGTACTTC. It encodes CASSSPGGSETQYF.

The chain combines TRBV15 with TRBJ1-6; 7 bases line up with TRBD1. This CDR3 contains 13 residues. Germline assignment: CDR1 LNHNV and CDR2 YYDKDF (reference sequence). Trimming at V came to 9 bases and at J to 13 bases, leaving 12 bases not matched to a gene. The CDR3 reads CATRGDRDEPLHF. CDR3 DNA sequence: TGTGCCACGCGAGGTGACAGGGATGAGCCCCTCCACTTT.

The genes are TRBV6-2 or TRBV6-3 and TRBJ2-5; D possibly matches TRBD1 or TRBD2 (5 bases each). With 1 base removed from V and 2 bases from J, the gap between germline ends came to 14 bases. The CDR3 runs 16 residues. CDR1 is MNHEY and CDR2 is SVGEGT in the germline V gene. CDR3 residues: CASSYWRVEGQETQYF. CDR3 in DNA: TGTGCCAGCAGTTACTGGCGGGTAGAGGGGCAAGAGACCCAGTACTTC.

This sequence joins TRBV20-1 and TRBJ2-7, with 11 bases aligning to TRBD2. The CDR3 is 14 residues long. In germline, CDR1 is DFQATT, CDR2 SNEGSKA (reference sequence). V lost 6 bases, J lost 2 bases, and 6 bases stayed unmatched. The CDR3 loop is CSALAGGLTYEQYV. CDR3 in DNA: TGCAGTGCCCTAGCGGGGGGACTAACCTACGAGCAGTACGTC.

This clonotype was seen a handful of times. The rearrangement joins TRBV5-6 to TRBJ2-1, with 7 nucleotides matching TRBD1. The CDR3 contains 13 residues. Per the germline V gene, CDR1 is SGHDT and CDR2 is YYEEEE. The trim removed 7 bases at V and 5 bases at J, leaving 6 bases unmatched. The CDR3 sequence is CASPPGQHNEQFF. DNA of the CDR3: TGTGCCAGCCCGCCGGGACAGCACAATGAGCAGTTCTTC. Using reference TRBV5-6 and TRBJ2-1 for the parts outside the CDR3, the full variable domain is DAGVTQSPTHLIKTRGQQVTLRCSPKSGHDTVSWYQQALGQGPQFIFQYYEEEERQRGNFPDRFSGHQFPNYSSELNVNALLLGDSALYLCASPPGQHNEQFFGPGTRLTVL.

This clonotype has just a few counts. This sequence joins TRBV6-2 or TRBV6-3 and TRBJ2-7; D gene ambiguous. Trimming shortened V by 6 bases and J by 1 base, and 7 bases separated the two germline ends. This CDR3 is built from 12 residues. Per germline, CDR1 MNHEY and CDR2 SVGEGT. This CDR3 reads CASSHGSYEQYV. The CDR3 nucleotides read TGTGCCAGCAGCCACGGATCCTACGAGCAGTACGTC.

V gene TRBV5-4 combines with J gene TRBJ2-2; D could derive from TRBD1 or TRBD2 (7 bases each). V was trimmed by 4 bases and J by 5 bases, leaving 18 bases between them. Germline-derived CDR1 and CDR2 are SGHNT and YYREEE (reference sequence). This CDR3 is built from 16 residues. In DNA, the CDR3 is TGTGCCAGCAGCGCGGGACAGAGGGGGGGAACCGGGGAGCTGTTTTTT. Encoded protein: CASSAGQRGGTGELFF.

This clonotype occurred a few times. The chain couples TRBV27 to TRBJ2-1; 9 bases line up with TRBD2. Germline V gene lookup returns CDR1 MNHEY and CDR2 SMNVEV (reference sequence). The V gene end was trimmed by 2 bases and the J gene end by 7 bases; junction bases not matched to a gene: 6. There are 15 residues in the CDR3. Written as DNA, the CDR3 is TGTGCCAGCAGTTTAAGTCTAGCGGGGCGTAATGAGCAGTTCTTC. This encodes CASSLSLAGRNEQFF.

CDR3 nucleotides: TGTGCCAGCACCCCGACAGGGGGCAACGCTTTCTTT. Translation gives CASTPTGGNAFF. This rearrangement joins TRBV3-1 to TRBJ1-1, with 10 bases identical to TRBD1. Trimming removed 7 bases from V and 11 bases from J; junction bases left unmatched: 7. Germline CDR1 and CDR2: LGHDT and YNNKEL (reference sequence). The CDR3 has 12 residues.

The rearrangement joins TRBV2 to TRBJ1-6; no clear D gene. Germline loops: CDR1 SNHLY, CDR2 FYNNEI. The ends were cut back, 4 bases at V and 7 bases at J, with 11 bases in the middle. This CDR3 contains 14 residues. CDR3 nucleotides: TGTGCCAGCAGTGTCAGAGCGCCGAATTCACCCCTCCACTTT. Its protein product is CASSVRAPNSPLHF.

The J gene is TRBJ2-5, the V gene TRBV27; D may be TRBD1 (6 bases). V was pared by 5 bases and J by 4 bases, with 14 bases between. The V gene's germline CDR1 is MNHEY and CDR2 SMNVEV (reference sequence). The CDR3 extends over 14 amino acids. The CDR3 nucleotides read TGTGCCAGCAGTCTTTCAGGGGCCCCAGAGACCCAGTACTTC. Translating it yields CASSLSGAPETQYF.

This clonotype was counted a few times. The chain employs TRBV10-3 and TRBJ2-5, with 8 bases fitting TRBD1. J gave up 5 bases and V 2 bases, and 13 bases lay outside the gene matches. Germline V gene lookup returns CDR1 ENHRY and CDR2 SYGVKD. CDR3 length: 17 residues. The DNA of the CDR3 is TGTGCCATCAGTGAGGTGACGATGGACAGGGCCGGGGAGACCCAGTACTTC. Translated, it gives CAISEVTMDRAGETQYF.

The chain couples TRBV5-1 to TRBJ2-2; TRBD1 might be the D (5 bases). CDR1 is SGHRS and CDR2 is YFSETQ in the germline V gene. Deletions cut 2 bases from V and 0 bases from J, with 14 bases between. The CDR3 extends over 17 amino acids. In DNA form, the CDR3 reads TGCGCCAGCAGCTTAGACCCAGGACATTCGAACACCGGGGAGCTGTTTTTT. Translating gives CASSLDPGHSNTGELFF.

The chain combines TRBV5-1 with TRBJ2-3; 9 nucleotides agree with TRBD2. CDR1 and CDR2 from the germline V gene are SGHRS and YFSETQ. This CDR3 comprises 20 residues. J gave up 6 bases and V 6 bases, and 26 bases lay outside the gene matches. The CDR3 reads CASTTTWLSSGASPTDTQYF. Written as DNA, the CDR3 is TGCGCCAGCACCACAACCTGGCTGTCTAGCGGGGCTTCTCCGACGGATACGCAGTATTTT.

This chain uses TRBV20-1 with TRBJ2-3; D remains unclear. V was pared by 6 bases and J by 3 bases, with 13 bases between. Germline assignment: CDR1 DFQATT and CDR2 SNEGSKA (reference sequence). The CDR3 has 13 residues. CDR3 sequence: CSADKAPTDTQYF. The CDR3 DNA is TGCAGTGCCGACAAGGCCCCGACAGATACGCAGTATTTT.